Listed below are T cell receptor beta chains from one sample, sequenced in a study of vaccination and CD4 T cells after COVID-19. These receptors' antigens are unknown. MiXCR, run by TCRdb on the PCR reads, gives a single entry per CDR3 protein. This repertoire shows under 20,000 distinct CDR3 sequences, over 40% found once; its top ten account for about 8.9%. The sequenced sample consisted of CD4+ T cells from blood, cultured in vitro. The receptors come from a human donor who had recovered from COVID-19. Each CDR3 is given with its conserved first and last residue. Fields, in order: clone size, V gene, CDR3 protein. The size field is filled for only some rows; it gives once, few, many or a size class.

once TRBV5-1 CASSLEGQYTEAFF
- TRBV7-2 CASSLYSGKAYEQYF
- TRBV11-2 CASRYWDEAKAFF
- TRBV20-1 CSASGLAGISTDTQYF
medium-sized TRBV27 CASSSLGRGRGNTEAFF
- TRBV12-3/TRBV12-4 CASSLNRDRVSADTQYF
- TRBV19 CASSIRERYGYTF
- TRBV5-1 CASSFRLNTGELFF
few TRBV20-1 CSARDIFGTEADTGELFF
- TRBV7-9 CASSLRGETNYGYTF
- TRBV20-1 CSANSGSASYEQYF
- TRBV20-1 CSAWGRGNQPQHF
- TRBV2 CASSGRGSENSPLHF
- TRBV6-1 CASSSDTFTDTQYF
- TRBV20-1 CSAQSTARGYNEQFF
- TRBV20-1 CSARTSGLLQTQYF
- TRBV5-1 CASGETGGPYNEQFF